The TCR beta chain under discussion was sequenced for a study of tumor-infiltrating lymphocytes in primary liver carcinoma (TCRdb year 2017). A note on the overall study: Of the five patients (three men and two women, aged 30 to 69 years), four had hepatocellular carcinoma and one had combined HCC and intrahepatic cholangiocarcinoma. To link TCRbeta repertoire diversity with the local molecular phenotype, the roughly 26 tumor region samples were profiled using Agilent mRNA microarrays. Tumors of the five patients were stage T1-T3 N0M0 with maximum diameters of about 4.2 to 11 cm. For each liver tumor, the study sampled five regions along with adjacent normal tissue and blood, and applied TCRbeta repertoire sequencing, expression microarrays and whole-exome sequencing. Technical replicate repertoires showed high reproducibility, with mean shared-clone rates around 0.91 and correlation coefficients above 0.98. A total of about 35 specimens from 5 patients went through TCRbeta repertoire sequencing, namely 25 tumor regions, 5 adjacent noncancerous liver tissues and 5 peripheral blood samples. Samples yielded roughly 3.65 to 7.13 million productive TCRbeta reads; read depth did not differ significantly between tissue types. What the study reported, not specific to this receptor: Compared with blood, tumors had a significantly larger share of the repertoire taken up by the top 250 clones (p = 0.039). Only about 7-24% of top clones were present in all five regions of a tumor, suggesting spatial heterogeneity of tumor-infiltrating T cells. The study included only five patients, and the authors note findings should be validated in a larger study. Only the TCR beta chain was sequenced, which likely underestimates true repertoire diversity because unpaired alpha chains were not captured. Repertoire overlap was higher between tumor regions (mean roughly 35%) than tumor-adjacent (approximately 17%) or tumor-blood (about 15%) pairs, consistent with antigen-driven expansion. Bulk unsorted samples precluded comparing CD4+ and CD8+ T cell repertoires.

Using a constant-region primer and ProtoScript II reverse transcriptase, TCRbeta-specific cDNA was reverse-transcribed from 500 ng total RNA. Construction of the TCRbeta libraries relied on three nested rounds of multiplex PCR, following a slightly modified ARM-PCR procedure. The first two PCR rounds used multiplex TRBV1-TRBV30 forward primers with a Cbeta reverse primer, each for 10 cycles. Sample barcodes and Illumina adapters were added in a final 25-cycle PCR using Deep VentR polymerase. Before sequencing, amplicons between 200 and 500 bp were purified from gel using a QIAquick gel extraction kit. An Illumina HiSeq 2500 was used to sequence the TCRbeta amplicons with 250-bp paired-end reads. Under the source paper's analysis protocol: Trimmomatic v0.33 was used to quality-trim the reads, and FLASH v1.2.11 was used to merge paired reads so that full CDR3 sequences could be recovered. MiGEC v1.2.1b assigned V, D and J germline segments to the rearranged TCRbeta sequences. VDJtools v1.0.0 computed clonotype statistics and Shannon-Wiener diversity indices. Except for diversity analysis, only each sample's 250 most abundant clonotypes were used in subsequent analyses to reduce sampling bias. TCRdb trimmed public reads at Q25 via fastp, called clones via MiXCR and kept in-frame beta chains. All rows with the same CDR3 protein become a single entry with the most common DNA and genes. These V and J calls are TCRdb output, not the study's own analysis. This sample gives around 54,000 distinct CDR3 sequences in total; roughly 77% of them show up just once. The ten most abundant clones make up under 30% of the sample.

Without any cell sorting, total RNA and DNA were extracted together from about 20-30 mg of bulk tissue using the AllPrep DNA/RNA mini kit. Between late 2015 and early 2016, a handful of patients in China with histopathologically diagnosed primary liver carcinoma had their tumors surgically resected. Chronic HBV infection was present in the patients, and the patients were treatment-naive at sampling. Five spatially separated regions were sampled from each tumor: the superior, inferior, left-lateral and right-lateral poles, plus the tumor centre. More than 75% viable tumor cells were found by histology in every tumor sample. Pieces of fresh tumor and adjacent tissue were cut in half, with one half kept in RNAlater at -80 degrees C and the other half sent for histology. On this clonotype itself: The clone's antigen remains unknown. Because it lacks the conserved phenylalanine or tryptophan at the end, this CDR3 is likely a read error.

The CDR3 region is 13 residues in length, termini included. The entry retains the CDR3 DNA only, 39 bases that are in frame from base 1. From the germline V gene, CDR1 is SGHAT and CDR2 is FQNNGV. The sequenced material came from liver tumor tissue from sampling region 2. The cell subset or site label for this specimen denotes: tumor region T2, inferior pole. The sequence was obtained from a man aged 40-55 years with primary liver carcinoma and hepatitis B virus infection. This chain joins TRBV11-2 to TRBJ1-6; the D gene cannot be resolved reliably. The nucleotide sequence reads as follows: TGTGTCAGCAGCTTAGTAAAGATTTCACCCCTCCACTCT. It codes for CVSSLVKISPLHS.